These 28 T cell receptor beta chains share one sample of origin, sequenced in a study of T cell repertoires in cytomegalovirus infection. TCRdb independently ran MiXCR on the reads; one entry per CDR3 protein. The table shows about 200,000 distinct CDR3 sequences, with 9.5% occurring only once. The sample taken for sequencing was PBMCs. Every receptor here comes from a human donor in good health (CMV status not recorded). Some clones in this sample may be carry-over from other donors' samples.

This clonotype appeared many times. V usage is TRBV7-2 and J usage is TRBJ2-1; 10 bases match TRBD2. The CDR3 extends over 16 amino acids. The junction had 5 bases not matched to a gene; V was cut back by 0 bases and J by 6 bases. The germline CDR1 and CDR2 sequences are SGHTA and FQGNSA. CDR3 loop: CASSLAELAGANEQFF. CDR3 DNA sequence: TGTGCCAGCAGCTTAGCCGAGCTAGCGGGGGCCAATGAGCAGTTCTTC.

This clonotype was detected only a few times. CDR3 coding DNA: TGTGCCAGCAGCACAGAACTACAGGGGGCCACTGAAGCTTTCTTT. The encoded protein is CASSTELQGATEAFF. The chain uses TRBV5-6 and TRBJ1-1, with 9 bases fitting TRBD1. V lost 4 bases to trimming and J lost 4 bases; unmatched junction nucleotides: 8. Germline values: CDR1 SGHDT, CDR2 YYEEEE. CDR3 length: 15 amino acids.

V is TRBV10-3 and J is TRBJ1-2; TRBD1 might be the D (6 bases). CDR1 and CDR2 from the germline V gene are ENHRY and SYGVKD. The V end lost 2 bases, the J end lost 2 bases, and 15 bases lay between the germline ends. This CDR3 is 16 amino acids long. The CDR3 nucleotides read TGTGCCATCAGTGAGACGACAGGAGGGAACAACTATGGCTACACCTTC. The encoded protein is CAISETTGGNNYGYTF.

The rearrangement links TRBV6-4 to TRBJ2-3; TRBD2 agrees at 7 bases. Trimming removed 3 bases from V and 1 base from J; junction bases left unmatched: 10. The CDR3 covers 17 residues. Germline V CDR1 and CDR2: MRHNA, SNTAGT. The CDR3 reads CASSEPPGLAGTDTQYF. The DNA for the CDR3 is TGTGCCAGCAGTGAACCTCCGGGGCTAGCGGGCACAGATACGCAGTATTTT.

This clonotype was detected many times. The chain uses TRBV28 and TRBJ2-7; TRBD1 might be the D (6 bases). The CDR3 sequence is 16 residues long. Germline-derived CDR1 and CDR2 are MDHEN and SYDVKM. Trimming shortened V by 7 bases and J by 2 bases, and 21 bases separated the two germline ends. This CDR3 reads CASIHRDTSKPYEQYF. CDR3 DNA: TGTGCCAGCATTCATCGGGACACCTCTAAGCCCTACGAGCAGTACTTC. Complete variable domain (other parts from reference TRBV28 and TRBJ2-7): DVKVTQSSRYLVKRTGEKVFLECVQDMDHENMFWYRQDPGLGLRLIYFSYDVKMKEKGDIPEGYSVSREKKERFSLILESASTNQTSMYLCASIHRDTSKPYEQYFGPGTRLTVT.

This clonotype was detected ten times or more. J is TRBJ1-2 and V is TRBV7-2, with no clear D. The CDR3 has 13 residues. Germline lookup yields CDR1 SGHTA and CDR2 FQGNSA. Trimming took off 1 base at V and 4 bases at J, with 7 bases between the two ends. The CDR3 nucleotides read TGTGCCAGCAGCTTAGACCGTAGCTATGGCTACACCTTC. It translates to CASSLDRSYGYTF.

This clonotype was observed a few times. The V call is TRBV30, the J call TRBJ1-1, with D unclear. The CDR3 loop spans 12 amino acids. Germline assignment: CDR1 GTSNPN and CDR2 SVGIG (reference sequence). Trimming took 5 bases from V and 5 from J, leaving 12 bases between them. CDR3 nucleotide sequence: TGTGCCTGGGCAGCCGCCCGGACTGAAGCTTTCTTT. It codes for CAWAAARTEAFF.

This clonotype was observed at least ten times. V usage is TRBV6-5 and J usage is TRBJ1-2; D is ambiguous. CDR3 length equals 16 residues. Per the germline V gene, CDR1 is MNHEY and CDR2 is SVGAGI. The V end was cut by 5 bases, the J end by 0 bases, with 16 bases between. The CDR3 bases are TGTGCCAGCAGTCCTCCATTCGTAGGTTCTAACTATGGCTACACCTTC. Protein: CASSPPFVGSNYGYTF.

This clonotype occurred many times. The chain carries TRBV7-2 and TRBJ2-1, with 9 bases aligning to TRBD2. The CDR3 has 14 residues. Germline V gene lookup returns CDR1 SGHTA and CDR2 FQGNSA. V lost 5 bases and J lost 8; bases outside the gene matches: 7. As DNA, the CDR3 is TGTGCCAGCAGCCCTATGAGCGGGGGGTATGAGCAGTTCTTC. Protein sequence: CASSPMSGGYEQFF.

This clonotype was counted at least ten times. The chain joins TRBV20-1 to TRBJ2-1, with D hard to call. This CDR3 has 12 residues. Germline V gene sequence: CDR1 DFQATT, CDR2 SNEGSKA (reference sequence). V was cut by 3 bases and J by 3 bases, with 6 bases left in between. Written as DNA, the CDR3 is TGCAGTGCTAGTACCCGCTACAATGAGCAGTTCTTC. As protein: CSASTRYNEQFF.

This clonotype has more than one count but fewer than ten. The chain links TRBV20-1 to TRBJ2-3; D tentatively fits TRBD1 or TRBD2 (5 bases each). V dropped 0 bases and J dropped 6 bases, with 16 bases sitting between them. Looked up from germline, CDR1 is DFQATT and CDR2 is SNEGSKA (reference sequence). The CDR3 has 15 residues. The CDR3 DNA is TGCAGTGCTAGAGATGTGGGGGTAAGCCGGGATACGCAGTATTTT. Protein sequence: CSARDVGVSRDTQYF.

V is TRBV6-2 or TRBV6-3 and J is TRBJ2-5; D ambiguous. V was clipped by 7 bases and J by 4 bases, with 10 bases between them. This CDR3 has 12 amino acids. Germline CDR1 reads MNHEY; CDR2 reads SVGEGT. As DNA, the CDR3 is TGTGCCAGCATGTCCCCGGGAGAGACCCAGTACTTC. It codes for CASMSPGETQYF.

This clonotype has a handful of counts. The chain carries TRBV28 and TRBJ1-2; TRBD1 might be the D (5 bases). CDR3 length equals 14 residues. The V end was cut by 6 bases, the J end by 5 bases, with 16 bases between. Germline V gene sequence: CDR1 MDHEN, CDR2 SYDVKM. This CDR3 reads CASSDRGRRYGYTF. DNA of the CDR3: TGTGCCAGCAGCGACCGGGGCAGGCGTTATGGCTACACCTTC.

The J gene is TRBJ2-5, the V gene TRBV5-1; possibly TRBD1 or TRBD2 for D (5 bases each). Germline V gene sequence: CDR1 SGHRS, CDR2 YFSETQ. Trimming took off 2 bases at V and 2 bases at J, with 16 bases between the two ends. The CDR3 spans 16 residues. CDR3 sequence: CASSFAGTTVQETQYF. DNA for the CDR3: TGCGCCAGCAGCTTCGCCGGGACCACCGTTCAAGAGACCCAGTACTTC.

This chain uses TRBV7-3 with TRBJ1-2, with D tentatively TRBD1 (6 bases). The CDR3 is 16 residues long. CDR1 SGHTA and CDR2 FQGTGA come from the germline V gene. V was pared by 6 bases and J by 4 bases, with 21 bases between. CDR3 DNA: TGTGCCAGCAGAACCCACGCAGGGGCCGACCCCTATGGCTACACCTTC. Protein product: CASRTHAGADPYGYTF.

This clonotype was seen at least ten times. This chain links TRBV19 with TRBJ1-1; the match to TRBD1 covers 7 bases. V was pared by 6 bases and J by 6 bases, with 10 bases of the junction left unmatched. The CDR3 runs to 14 residues. The germline CDR1 and CDR2 sequences are LNHDA and SQIVND (reference sequence). The CDR3 protein is CASRPRQGLPEAFF. CDR3 sequence (DNA): TGTGCCAGTAGACCTCGACAGGGACTCCCTGAAGCTTTCTTT.

The V call is TRBV20-1, the J call TRBJ2-1; D call uncertain. Trimming pared 6 bases from V and 2 bases from J, leaving 17 bases between. CDR1 and CDR2 from the germline V gene are DFQATT and SNEGSKA (reference sequence). The CDR3 is made up of 15 amino acids. This CDR3 reads CSAIGRTITYNEQFF. The CDR3 DNA sequence: TGCAGTGCCATAGGCCGGACCATTACCTACAATGAGCAGTTCTTC.

The sample holds many counts of this clonotype. The rearrangement uses TRBV12-3 or TRBV12-4 and TRBJ2-5, with 12 bases fitting TRBD2. This CDR3 is built from 15 residues. V dropped 6 bases and J dropped 3; count of bases not matched to a gene: 5. CDR3 protein: CASRTSGGVEETQYF. The CDR3 region has the DNA TGTGCCAGCAGGACTAGCGGGGGTGTAGAAGAGACCCAGTACTTC.

This clonotype was observed at least ten times. The DNA for the CDR3 is TGTGCCAGCAGCCCGACTAGCGGGGGGTCGGCAGATACGCAGTATTTT. It yields the protein CASSPTSGGSADTQYF. This rearrangement joins TRBV7-2 to TRBJ2-3, with 13 bases that match TRBD2. Germline CDR1 and CDR2: SGHTA and FQGNSA. The CDR3 is 16 amino acids. The trim removed 5 bases at V and 4 bases at J, leaving 6 bases unmatched. The full variable domain, with the rest looked up from reference TRBV7-2 and TRBJ2-3, is GAGVSQSPSNKVTEKGKDVELRCDPISGHTALYWYRQSLGQGLEFLIYFQGNSAPDKSGLPSDRFSAERTGGSVSTLTIQRTQQEDSAVYLCASSPTSGGSADTQYFGPGTRLTVL.

This clonotype was counted many times. This chain links TRBV7-9 with TRBJ1-2; D remains unclear. The CDR3 is 14 amino acids. The germline CDR1 and CDR2 sequences are SEHNR and FQNEAQ (reference sequence). Trimming took off 4 bases at V and 2 bases at J, with 11 bases between the two ends. The CDR3 coding sequence is TGTGCCAGCAGCTCAGGACTGGAAAACTATGGCTACACCTTC. Its protein product is CASSSGLENYGYTF.

This clonotype came up many times. The chain carries TRBV6-2 or TRBV6-3 and TRBJ2-3; TRBD2 matches 7 bases. The CDR3 has 14 amino acids. Germline V lookup: CDR1 MNHEY, CDR2 SVGEGT. The J segment lost 0 bases and the V segment lost 8 bases, leaving 5 bases of the junction unmatched. The CDR3, as DNA: TGTGCCAGCCAGGGACTAACTAGCACAGATACGCAGTATTTT. This translates into CASQGLTSTDTQYF.

This sequence joins TRBV30 and TRBJ1-1; D gene ambiguous. This CDR3 spans 13 amino acids. V lost 0 bases and J 0 bases, leaving 5 bases between the germline ends. Germline loops: CDR1 GTSNPN, CDR2 SVGIG (reference sequence). CDR3 sequence (DNA): TGTGCCTGGAGTGTACTGTTGAACACTGAAGCTTTCTTT. Amino acid sequence: CAWSVLLNTEAFF.

CDR3 residues: CASSLGLHNEQFF. The CDR3 DNA is TGTGCCAGCAGCCTTGGACTACACAATGAGCAGTTCTTC. The chain is built from TRBV12-3 or TRBV12-4 and TRBJ2-1; D is perhaps TRBD2 (6 bases). The CDR3 spans 13 residues. V lost 6 bases to trimming and J lost 5 bases, with 11 bases between them.

This clonotype has at least ten counts. The J gene is TRBJ1-4, the V gene TRBV7-6; no firm D call. Germline-derived CDR1 and CDR2 are SGHVS and FNYEAQ. The CDR3 totals 14 residues. Trimming left V 0 bases short and J 7 bases short, with 9 bases between. The CDR3 protein is CASSLAGYGEKLFF. DNA for the CDR3: TGTGCCAGCAGCTTAGCAGGGTACGGTGAAAAACTGTTTTTT.

V is TRBV11-2 and J is TRBJ2-7; 8 bases are shared with TRBD1. V lost 8 bases, J lost 7 bases, and 13 bases stayed unmatched. CDR1 and CDR2 from the germline V gene are SGHAT and FQNNGV. The CDR3 is 14 residues long. The CDR3 DNA reads as TGTGCCAGCCGGACCCGGACAGGGTTGGGTGAGCAGTACTTC. This sequence encodes CASRTRTGLGEQYF.

This clonotype was counted between two and nine times. The J gene is TRBJ2-1, the V gene TRBV5-5; no firm D call. The V gene lost 1 base and the J gene lost 2 bases, with 7 bases spanning the gap. From germline, CDR1 is SGHKS and CDR2 YYEKEE (reference sequence). This CDR3 region has 14 residues. This CDR3 reads CASSLWQTYNEQFF. CDR3 DNA sequence: TGTGCCAGCAGCTTGTGGCAAACCTACAATGAGCAGTTCTTC.

The chain uses TRBV27 and TRBJ1-5, with 7 bases matching TRBD1. V gave up 8 bases and J gave up 2 bases; unmatched junction bases: 6. CDR3 length: 14 residues. Looked up from germline, CDR1 is MNHEY and CDR2 is SMNVEV (reference sequence). CDR3 in amino acids: CASSTGVRNQPQHF. DNA of the CDR3: TGTGCCAGCTCCACAGGGGTTCGCAATCAGCCCCAGCATTTT.

The gene calls are TRBV20-1 and TRBJ1-2; D gene ambiguous. The V and J ends lost 6 bases and 7 bases respectively, with 21 bases between them. Per germline, CDR1 DFQATT and CDR2 SNEGSKA (reference sequence). This CDR3 comprises 14 residues. DNA of the CDR3: TGCAGTGCCCTACGATCGACAAGGGCGGGTGGCTACACCTTC. Its translation: CSALRSTRAGGYTF.